Listed below are T cell receptor beta chains from one sample, sequenced in a study of T cell responses to AZD1222 COVID-19 vaccine. Data came from immunoSEQ multiplex PCR; TCRdb stores just in-frame clones and leaves some out. The repertoire holds fewer than 130,000 clones, with approximately 90% as singletons. The sequencing here drew on peripheral blood, taken on day 0 of AZD1222 vaccination. The receptors come from an adult in good health. CDR3s include the opening cysteine and the closing phenylalanine or tryptophan. A D gene is named only where the DNA matches it firmly. A row's size may be missing; if present it is once, few, many or a size class.

CDR3 length	clone size	V gene	D gene	J gene	CDR3 DNA	CDR3 protein
15	NA	TRBV27	NA	TRBJ2-7	TGTGCCAGCAGCGACACGGACAGCAGGGTCTACGAGCAGTACTTC	CASSDTDSRVYEQYF
19	NA	TRBV6-2/TRBV6-3	NA	TRBJ1-5	TGTGCCAGCAGTTGGACAATTACAGGGAAGGTAGTTCGGGATCAGCCCCAGCATTTT	CASSWTITGKVVRDQPQHF
14	once	TRBV5-1	NA	TRBJ2-2	TGCGCCAGCGGTAACCGATTGAACACCGGGGAGCTGTTTTTT	CASGNRLNTGELFF
14	NA	TRBV9	NA	TRBJ2-1	TGTGCCAGCAGCGTAGGAACAGGGTACAATGAGCAGTTCTTC	CASSVGTGYNEQFF
15	NA	TRBV6-5	TRBD1	TRBJ2-7	TGTGCCAGCAGCGCCGGGACAGGGAACCTCTACGAGCAGTACTTC	CASSAGTGNLYEQYF
15	NA	TRBV5-1	NA	TRBJ1-5	TGCGCCAGCAGCCCGGATGGGAATAGCAATCAGCCCCAGCATTTT	CASSPDGNSNQPQHF
13	NA	TRBV30	NA	TRBJ1-1	TGTGCCTGGATTAGTCGGTTGAACACTGAAGCTTTCTTT	CAWISRLNTEAFF
14	once	TRBV5-8	NA	TRBJ1-3	TGTGCCAGCAGCCCGGGGGGGCTTGGAAACACCATATATTTT	CASSPGGLGNTIYF
14	NA	TRBV30	NA	TRBJ1-2	TGTGCCTGGAGTAGCGGCCTTACTAACTATGGCTACACCTTC	CAWSSGLTNYGYTF
16	NA	TRBV3-1/TRBV3-2	NA	TRBJ2-5	TGTGCCAGCAGCCAAGTGTTGACCCGGGGGCTAGAGACCCAGTACTTC	CASSQVLTRGLETQYF
13	NA	TRBV6-5	TRBD1	TRBJ2-7	TGTGCCAGCAGACCAGGGACAGCCTACGAGCAGTACTTC	CASRPGTAYEQYF
13	NA	TRBV7-8	NA	TRBJ1-2	TGTGCCAGCAGCCCCTCCACGGCGCGAAGCTACACCTTC	CASSPSTARSYTF
15	NA	TRBV5-1	TRBD2	TRBJ2-1	TGCGCCAGCAGCTGGGGACTAGGGTCTATCGATGAGCAGTTCTTC	CASSWGLGSIDEQFF
17	NA	TRBV5-1	TRBD2	TRBJ2-3	TGCGCCAGCAGCTCCTGGTCTAGCGGGGTGAGCACAGATACGCAGTATTTT	CASSSWSSGVSTDTQYF
14	NA	TRBV27	TRBD2	TRBJ2-3	TGTGCCAGCAGCCTGGGACTAGCTCGGGATACGCAGTATTTT	CASSLGLARDTQYF
13	NA	TRBV27	NA	TRBJ2-7	TGTGCCAGCAGTTTAACTGGTCAATCTGAGCAGTACTTC	CASSLTGQSEQYF
16	NA	TRBV9	TRBD2	TRBJ2-1	TGTGCCAGCAGCGAAAAGGGGACTAGGGGTAGCAATGAGCAGTTCTTC	CASSEKGTRGSNEQFF
12	few	TRBV3-1/TRBV3-2	NA	TRBJ2-1	TGTGCCAGCAGCCAGACCTACAATGAGCAGTTCTTC	CASSQTYNEQFF
15	NA	TRBV6-2/TRBV6-3	NA	TRBJ2-2	TGTGCCAGCAGTTACTTAGCTGCTAATTCCGGGGAGCTGTTTTTT	CASSYLAANSGELFF
14	NA	TRBV5-1	NA	TRBJ1-1	TGCGCCAGCAGCTTGCCCAGAGCAGGGACTGAAGCTTTCTTT	CASSLPRAGTEAFF
14	NA	TRBV11-3	NA	TRBJ2-1	TGTGCCAGCAGCCGTGATTCCAGATACAATGAGCAGTTCTTC	CASSRDSRYNEQFF
14	once	TRBV6-5	TRBD1	TRBJ1-1	TGTGCCACCTGGGACAGGGGCATGAACACTGAAGCTTTCTTT	CATWDRGMNTEAFF
13	once	TRBV11-2	NA	TRBJ2-1	TGTGCCAGCAGGACGGTTAGGCATAATGAGCAGTTCTTC	CASRTVRHNEQFF
13	NA	TRBV6-5	TRBD1	TRBJ1-2	TGTGCCGGAAGGACAGGACTAAACTATGGCTACACCTTC	CAGRTGLNYGYTF
14	NA	TRBV6-1	NA	TRBJ2-7	TGTGCCAGCAGTGAGGCGGGACATACCTACGAGCAGTACTTC	CASSEAGHTYEQYF
15	NA	TRBV5-4	TRBD1	TRBJ1-4	TGTGCCAGCAGCACCGGGACAGGGGCCAATGAAAAACTGTTTTTT	CASSTGTGANEKLFF
14	NA	TRBV5-1	NA	TRBJ1-2	TGCGCCAGCAGCTTCAGTGAGGGACCCTACCCGTTTACCTTC	CASSFSEGPYPFTF
13	NA	TRBV18	NA	TRBJ2-7	TGTGCCAGCTCACCAGTGCAGTCCTACGAGCAGTACTTC	CASSPVQSYEQYF
15	NA	TRBV3-1/TRBV3-2	NA	TRBJ1-6	TGTGCCAGCAGCCAAGAGGAGACACGAGGTTCACCCCTCCACTTT	CASSQEETRGSPLHF
18	NA	TRBV11-2	NA	TRBJ1-2	TGTGCCAGCAGCTTATTGAAGGACAGCACAGCAGCTAACTATGGCTACACCTTC	CASSLLKDSTAANYGYTF
10	once	TRBV29-1	NA	TRBJ2-5	TGCAGCCCGGAGTGTGAGACCCAGTACTTC	CSPECETQYF
16	NA	TRBV9	TRBD1	TRBJ2-3	TGTGCCAGCAGCGCGTCAGGGACAGGGGGCACAGATACGCAGTATTTT	CASSASGTGGTDTQYF
14	NA	TRBV6-2/TRBV6-3	NA	TRBJ1-2	TGTGCCAGCAGTTCGAGCGGGACGGTCTATGGCTACACCTTC	CASSSSGTVYGYTF
14	once	TRBV5-4	TRBD1	TRBJ1-2	TGTGCCAGCAGCTTGGGACAGGGGGCGGAGGGCTACACCTTC	CASSLGQGAEGYTF
13	NA	TRBV19	NA	TRBJ1-2	TGTGCCAGTAGCCCTCAGGGTACGGTCGGCTACACCTTC	CASSPQGTVGYTF
15	NA	TRBV7-9	TRBD2	TRBJ2-1	TGTGCCAGCAGCTCGGGTCTAGCGGGAACCAATGAGCAGTTCTTC	CASSSGLAGTNEQFF
14	NA	TRBV29-1	NA	TRBJ1-2	TGCAGCGTTGATGTCACAGGTTTAAGCTATGGCTACACCTTC	CSVDVTGLSYGYTF
14	NA	TRBV5-4	TRBD2	TRBJ2-4	TGTGCCAGCAGCCAAGGGACTAGCGGAAACATTCAGTACTTC	CASSQGTSGNIQYF
15	NA	TRBV29-1	NA	TRBJ1-4	TGCAGCGTTGTACATGGCCTGAGGGATAATGAAAAACTGTTTTTT	CSVVHGLRDNEKLFF
19	NA	TRBV15	NA	TRBJ1-6	TGTGCCACCAGCAGAGATCCCACTGGAATGAGCTCCTATAATTCACCCCTCCACTTT	CATSRDPTGMSSYNSPLHF
17	once	TRBV7-9	NA	TRBJ2-1	TGTGCCAGCAGCTTACAACGCGGGAAGAGCTCCTACAATGAGCAGTTCTTC	CASSLQRGKSSYNEQFF
16	few	TRBV5-8	TRBD1	TRBJ1-5	TGTGCCAGCAGCTTCCGGGCGACAGGGAGGAATCAGCCCCAGCATTTT	CASSFRATGRNQPQHF
15	NA	TRBV5-1	NA	TRBJ2-7	TGCGCCAGCAGCGCCTTGACTGGTGACTCCTACGAGCAGTACTTC	CASSALTGDSYEQYF
16	once	TRBV14	TRBD2	TRBJ2-1	TGTGCCAGCAGCCCTCTTGCGGGGGTGAGATACAATGAGCAGTTCTTC	CASSPLAGVRYNEQFF
12	NA	TRBV19	NA	TRBJ1-1	TGTGCCAGTAGTACCCTAGGGGTGCGAGCTTTCTTT	CASSTLGVRAFF
13	NA	TRBV6-5	TRBD1	TRBJ1-1	TGTGCCAGCACCGGGACAGCCCGCCCTGAAGCTTTCTTT	CASTGTARPEAFF
16	NA	TRBV9	NA	TRBJ2-7	TGTGCCAGCAGCCCTGACACCGGGACTGGCTCCTACGAGCAGTACTTC	CASSPDTGTGSYEQYF
14	NA	TRBV25-1	NA	TRBJ2-7	TGTGCCAGCACCCGAGACGATCCCCCCTACGAGCAGTACTTC	CASTRDDPPYEQYF